Presented here are 32 T cell receptor beta chains from one specimen sequenced in a study of T cell repertoires in cytomegalovirus infection. These receptors are not linked to any known antigen. Each CDR3 protein gets one entry after TCRdb re-called the reads with MiXCR. The top ten hold around 64% of the sample, which has tens of thousands of distinct CDR3 sequences, 15% to 25% seen once. The sequencing here drew on CD8+ T cells from cultured PBMCs, taken from culture after CMV antigen stimulation. The receptors stem from a human donor in good health (CMV status not recorded). Some clones in this sample may be carry-over from other donors' samples.

V usage is TRBV28 and J usage is TRBJ1-4, with 8 bases that match TRBD1. There are 14 residues in the CDR3. Germline loops: CDR1 MDHEN, CDR2 SYDVKM. The V and J ends lost 5 bases and 5 bases, in that order; junction bases with no gene match: 4. The CDR3 sequence is CASSHRTGNEKLFF. In DNA form, the CDR3 reads TGTGCCAGCAGTCACCGGACAGGGAATGAAAAACTGTTTTTT.

In the case of this clonotype: It may be a read error: a sequence one base away is much more abundant. The genes are TRBV6-1 and TRBJ2-7; the match to TRBD2 covers 7 bases. Per germline, CDR1 MNHNS and CDR2 SASEGT. This CDR3 is 13 amino acids long. This CDR3 is CACSYITGGEQYF. The DNA for the CDR3 is TGTGCCTGCAGTTACATCACGGGAGGCGAGCAGTACTTC.

This clonotype has only a few counts. The gene calls are TRBV7-2 and TRBJ1-3; D not resolved. This CDR3 is 14 amino acids long. The ends were cut back, 5 bases at V and 0 bases at J, with 8 bases in the middle. The germline V gene has CDR1 SGHTA and CDR2 FQGNSA. DNA for the CDR3: TGTGCCAGCAGCCGGGAAAACTCTGGAAACACCATATATTTT. This codes for CASSRENSGNTIYF.

This chain joins TRBV11-1 and TRBJ1-6; D not resolved. The CDR3 loop spans 12 amino acids. The germline V gene has CDR1 SGHAT and CDR2 FQDESV (reference sequence). V was shortened by 3 bases and J by 9 bases, with 6 bases between the two germline ends. CDR3 DNA sequence: TGTGCCAGCAGCTTGGGCTCTTCACCCCTCCACTTT. This gives the protein CASSLGSSPLHF.

This clonotype was counted a few times. This rearrangement joins TRBV7-9 to TRBJ2-7; no clear D. Trimming removed 10 bases from V and 5 bases from J, with 18 bases in between. Per the germline V gene, CDR1 is SEHNR and CDR2 is FQNEAQ (reference sequence). The CDR3 totals 13 residues. The CDR3 coding sequence is TGTGCCACCGACTCCCGACGGAGCAACGAGCAGTACTTC. Amino acids: CATDSRRSNEQYF.

This clonotype was counted a few times. The gene calls are TRBV27 and TRBJ2-7, with TRBD1 matching over 7 bases. With 4 bases clipped from V and 0 bases from J, the junction kept 3 bases outside the gene matches. CDR1 and CDR2 (germline): MNHEY, SMNVEV (reference sequence). CDR3 length: 14 residues. The CDR3 here is CASSSWDSSYEQYF. The CDR3, as DNA: TGTGCCAGCAGTTCATGGGACAGCTCCTACGAGCAGTACTTC.

This clonotype has ten or more counts. The chain is built from TRBV19 and TRBJ2-2, with D possibly matching TRBD2 (5 bases). The CDR3 is 14 amino acids. CDR1 is LNHDA and CDR2 is SQIVND in the germline V gene (reference sequence). Trimming left V 9 bases short and J 6 bases short, with 17 bases between. The CDR3 protein is CASEMIEGSGELFF. CDR3 nucleotides: TGTGCCAGCGAGATGATCGAGGGTTCCGGGGAGCTGTTTTTT.

The sample holds many counts of this clonotype. The rearrangement joins TRBV28 to TRBJ2-7, with unresolved D. V dropped 1 base and J dropped 5 bases, with 12 bases sitting between them. The CDR3 consists of 14 residues. In germline, CDR1 is MDHEN, CDR2 SYDVKM. CDR3 DNA: TGTGCCAGCAGTTTATACGGACCCGTTAACGAGCAGTACTTC. It codes for CASSLYGPVNEQYF.

The chain carries TRBV7-6 and TRBJ2-7; TRBD2 matches at 8 bases. Trimming at V came to 1 base and at J to 5 bases, leaving 7 bases not matched to a gene. The CDR3 length is 15 residues. Germline V lookup: CDR1 SGHVS, CDR2 FNYEAQ. This CDR3 reads CASSLGTREADEQYF. As DNA, the CDR3 is TGTGCCAGCAGCTTAGGAACGCGGGAGGCTGACGAGCAGTACTTC.

The chain couples TRBV6-2 or TRBV6-3 to TRBJ1-5; D ambiguous. Looked up from germline, CDR1 is MNHEY and CDR2 is SVGEGT. This CDR3 spans 14 amino acids. Trimming took off 6 bases at V and 2 bases at J, with 11 bases between the two ends. As DNA, the CDR3 is TGTGCCAGCAGACTTAATGGGGGCAATCAGCCCCAGCATTTT. It specifies CASRLNGGNQPQHF.

The J gene is TRBJ2-6, the V gene TRBV5-6; D call uncertain. The CDR3 consists of 12 residues. Germline-derived CDR1 and CDR2 are SGHDT and YYEEEE. The ends were cut back, 4 bases at V and 7 bases at J, with 6 bases in the middle. The CDR3 protein is CASSVGANVLTF. DNA for the CDR3: TGTGCCAGCAGCGTGGGAGCCAACGTCCTGACTTTC.

This clonotype came up a few times. The gene calls are TRBV7-9 and TRBJ1-2; 8 bases are shared with TRBD1. The germline V gene has CDR1 SEHNR and CDR2 FQNEAQ (reference sequence). The CDR3 runs to 15 residues. Trimming at V came to 1 base and at J to 3 bases, leaving 4 bases not matched to a gene. The CDR3 DNA reads as TGTGCCAGCAGCTTAGGGGACAGGTCCCACTATGGCTACACCTTC. Translated: CASSLGDRSHYGYTF.

This clonotype was counted a few times. The chain carries TRBV7-6 and TRBJ2-1; unclear D gene. Germline lookup yields CDR1 SGHVS and CDR2 FNYEAQ. CDR3 length: 12 residues. V lost 4 bases, J lost 7 bases, and 8 bases lay in between. The CDR3 reads CASSSWDNEQFF. CDR3 DNA: TGTGCCAGCAGCTCTTGGGATAATGAGCAGTTCTTC.

This clonotype was picked up a small number of times. The V gene is TRBV6-4, the J gene TRBJ1-6; D gene uncertain. The CDR3 length is 14 residues. The germline V and J ends were trimmed by 6 bases and 5 bases, with 11 bases remaining between them. Germline V lookup: CDR1 MRHNA, CDR2 SNTAGT. CDR3 nucleotides: TGTGCCAGCAGCCCCGGGAGGGATAATTCACCCCTCCACTTT. Its protein product is CASSPGRDNSPLHF.

The chain joins TRBV2 to TRBJ2-4; 10 bases align to TRBD2. The CDR3 contains 21 residues. Germline V gene data show CDR1 as SNHLY and CDR2 as FYNNEI. Trimming took 1 base from V and 0 from J; bases not matched to a gene: 15. DNA of the CDR3: TGTGCCAGCAGTGAAGGATCAGGGGGCATAGTAGCGGGGGGAGCCAAAAACATTCAGTACTTC. Translated, it gives CASSEGSGGIVAGGAKNIQYF.

The table lists this clonotype with a few counts. The rearrangement joins TRBV7-9 to TRBJ2-4; D may be TRBD2 (5 bases). Germline values: CDR1 SEHNR, CDR2 FQNEAQ (reference sequence). The CDR3 is 18 residues long. The germline V and J ends were trimmed by 8 bases and 0 bases, with 23 bases remaining between them. The CDR3 nucleotides read TGTGCCAGCCAGCCTTTCCCGCGGGCGAACTTAGCCAAAAACATTCAGTACTTC. This codes for CASQPFPRANLAKNIQYF. The complete variable domain, with remaining parts taken from reference TRBV7-9 and TRBJ2-4, reads DTGVSQNPRHKITKRGQNVTFRCDPISEHNRLYWYRQTLGQGPEFLTYFQNEAQLEKSRLLSDRFSAERPKGSFSTLEIQRTEQGDSAMYLCASQPFPRANLAKNIQYFGAGTRLSVL.

There are a few counts of this clonotype. This chain connects TRBV7-6 to TRBJ2-1; D call uncertain. Germline-derived CDR1 and CDR2 are SGHVS and FNYEAQ. The CDR3 consists of 13 residues. Deletions cut 1 base from V and 7 bases from J, with 8 bases between. The CDR3 sequence: CASSLGSSNEQFF. The CDR3 region has the DNA TGTGCCAGCAGCTTAGGGTCTTCGAATGAGCAGTTCTTC.

This clonotype was observed a handful of times. The gene calls are TRBV7-9 and TRBJ2-3; tentatively, D is TRBD1 or TRBD2 (5 bases each). V was cut by 3 bases and J by 1 base, with 8 bases left in between. Germline assignment: CDR1 SEHNR and CDR2 FQNEAQ (reference sequence). The CDR3 covers 14 residues. This CDR3 reads CASSFQGGTDTQYF. Here the CDR3 DNA reads TGTGCCAGCAGCTTTCAGGGAGGCACAGATACGCAGTATTTT.

Within the sample, this clonotype is medium-sized (0.01 to 0.1%). CDR3 in DNA: TGTGCCAGCAGCTTAGTAGGTTTGGGTAATGAGTGGGCCTACGAGCAGTACTTC. This sequence encodes CASSLVGLGNEWAYEQYF. The chain is built from TRBV7-8 and TRBJ2-7; D gene uncertain. The CDR3 has 18 residues. Germline CDR1 reads SGHVS; CDR2 reads FQNEAQ. V was cut by 1 base and J by 2 bases, with 21 bases left in between.

The chain joins TRBV7-2 to TRBJ2-1; the D is unclear. Between the trimmed V and J ends, which lost 7 bases and 8 bases, there was a span of 18 bases. Germline V gene sequence: CDR1 SGHTA, CDR2 FQGNSA. The CDR3 has 14 residues. The CDR3 nucleotides read TGTGCCAGCAACCCTGTAACGGGTTTCGATGAGCAGTTCTTC. This codes for CASNPVTGFDEQFF.

J is TRBJ2-7 and V is TRBV12-3 or TRBV12-4; 7 bases are shared with TRBD2. The length of the CDR3 is 14 residues. The trim removed 5 bases at V and 5 bases at J, leaving 9 bases unmatched. The CDR3 region is CASSARTSLDEQYF. The CDR3 coding sequence is TGTGCCAGCAGTGCGAGGACTAGTCTAGACGAGCAGTACTTC.

This clonotype was picked up one time. This chain uses TRBV2 with TRBJ2-3; no clear D. CDR1 and CDR2 from the germline V gene are SNHLY and FYNNEI. Trimming left V 11 bases short and J 6 bases short, with 9 bases between. CDR3 length: 10 amino acids. CDR3 nucleotide sequence: TGTGCCGCGTCGCGTGATACGCAGTATTTT. Translated: CAASRDTQYF.

This clonotype showed up just a few times. The rearrangement uses TRBV27 and TRBJ1-5, with no clear D. The CDR3 has 14 residues. The V and J ends lost 3 bases and 1 base respectively, with 7 bases between them. Germline V CDR1 and CDR2: MNHEY, SMNVEV (reference sequence). Here the CDR3 reads CASSLQRSNQPQHF. For the CDR3, the DNA is TGTGCCAGCAGTTTGCAGAGGAGCAATCAGCCCCAGCATTTT.

This clonotype has a handful of counts. The chain combines TRBV7-2 with TRBJ2-7; D is possibly TRBD2 (6 bases). The CDR3 runs to 14 residues. V shed 1 base and J shed 2 bases, with 9 bases lying between them. The germline V gene encodes CDR1 SGHTA and CDR2 FQGNSA. The CDR3 loop is CASSLGLVAYEQYF. The CDR3 DNA reads TGTGCCAGCAGCTTAGGACTAGTGGCCTACGAGCAGTACTTC.

A note on this clonotype: A much larger clone differs by one base, so this may be a read error. This chain links TRBV7-2 with TRBJ2-7; 11 nucleotides line up with TRBD1. The germline V gene has CDR1 SGHTA and CDR2 FQGNSA. The CDR3 has 15 residues. The CDR3 coding sequence is TGTGCCAACAGCTTAGGGACAGGGGGAGGCTACGAGCAGTACTTC. Protein: CANSLGTGGGYEQYF.

V and J are TRBV23-1 and TRBJ1-1; D remains unclear. TRBV23-1 is assigned to the ORF class and has an uncertain function. V lost 6 bases to trimming and J lost 4 bases, with 9 bases between them. CDR3 size: 12 residues. CDR3 sequence: CASRDGSTEAFF. In DNA form, the CDR3 reads TGCGCCAGCAGAGATGGATCCACTGAAGCTTTCTTT.

This clonotype was recorded a few times. V is TRBV7-2 and J is TRBJ1-1; perhaps TRBD1 as D (5 bases). The CDR3 runs to 13 residues. V lost 1 base, J lost 3 bases, and 6 bases lay in between. CDR1 and CDR2 from the germline V gene are SGHTA and FQGNSA. The CDR3, as DNA: TGTGCCAGCAGCTTAGAGGGACACACTGAAGCTTTCTTT. This gives the protein CASSLEGHTEAFF.

This clonotype was found a few times. The chain has TRBV7-3 and TRBJ1-2, with a tentative D call TRBD1 (5 bases). The CDR3 covers 15 residues. V was clipped by 3 bases and J by 3 bases, with 14 bases between them. Germline loops: CDR1 SGHTA, CDR2 FQGTGA. The CDR3 DNA follows: TGTGCCAGCAGCTTCGGGGGTCGACTCGACTATGGCTACACCTTC. It is translated as CASSFGGRLDYGYTF.

This clonotype has just a few counts. This chain uses TRBV7-2 with TRBJ2-2, with 8 bases that match TRBD1. Germline trimming cut 6 bases from V and 3 bases from J; bases unmatched to any gene: 6. Germline CDR1 reads SGHTA; CDR2 reads FQGNSA. This CDR3 region has 15 residues. CDR3 bases: TGTGCCAGCAGGTCCAGGGGGCTCGACACCGGGGAGCTGTTTTTT. It is translated as CASRSRGLDTGELFF.

The CDR3 sequence: CASSQGGPWPRGYTF. The DNA of the CDR3 is TGTGCCAGCAGCCAAGGGGGTCCTTGGCCTCGCGGCTACACCTTC. The rearrangement joins TRBV14 to TRBJ1-2; no clear D gene. Germline V gene sequence: CDR1 SGHDN, CDR2 FVKESK. CDR3 length: 15 amino acids. Trimming removed 1 base from V and 8 bases from J, with 17 bases in between.

J is TRBJ2-3 and V is TRBV6-2 or TRBV6-3; D uncertain. This CDR3 has 13 residues. Trimming took 0 bases from V and 5 from J, leaving 6 bases between them. Germline V gives CDR1 MNHEY, CDR2 SVGEGT. The CDR3 nucleotides read TGTGCCAGCAGTTACTCACTCCGAGATACGCAGTATTTT. Translated, it gives CASSYSLRDTQYF.

This clonotype was detected only a few times. The J gene is TRBJ1-5, the V gene TRBV6-6; possible D gene TRBD1, 5 bases. CDR1 and CDR2 (germline): MNHNY, SVGAGI (reference sequence). The CDR3 consists of 14 residues. V lost 2 bases and J lost 1, with 6 bases in between. CDR3: CASSYGASNQPQHF. The CDR3 DNA reads as TGTGCCAGCAGTTACGGGGCAAGCAATCAGCCCCAGCATTTT.